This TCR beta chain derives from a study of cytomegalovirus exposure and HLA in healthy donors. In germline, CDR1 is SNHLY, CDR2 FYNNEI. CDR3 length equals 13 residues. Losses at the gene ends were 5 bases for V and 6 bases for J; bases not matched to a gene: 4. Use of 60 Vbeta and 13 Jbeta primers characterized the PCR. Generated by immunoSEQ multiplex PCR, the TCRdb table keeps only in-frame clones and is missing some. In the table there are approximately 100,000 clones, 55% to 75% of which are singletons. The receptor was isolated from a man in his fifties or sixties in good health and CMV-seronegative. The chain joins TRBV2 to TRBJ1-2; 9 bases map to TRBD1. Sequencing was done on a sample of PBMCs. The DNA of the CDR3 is TGTGCCAGCAGTATGGGACAGGGAAATGGCTACACCTTC. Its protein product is CASSMGQGNGYTF.